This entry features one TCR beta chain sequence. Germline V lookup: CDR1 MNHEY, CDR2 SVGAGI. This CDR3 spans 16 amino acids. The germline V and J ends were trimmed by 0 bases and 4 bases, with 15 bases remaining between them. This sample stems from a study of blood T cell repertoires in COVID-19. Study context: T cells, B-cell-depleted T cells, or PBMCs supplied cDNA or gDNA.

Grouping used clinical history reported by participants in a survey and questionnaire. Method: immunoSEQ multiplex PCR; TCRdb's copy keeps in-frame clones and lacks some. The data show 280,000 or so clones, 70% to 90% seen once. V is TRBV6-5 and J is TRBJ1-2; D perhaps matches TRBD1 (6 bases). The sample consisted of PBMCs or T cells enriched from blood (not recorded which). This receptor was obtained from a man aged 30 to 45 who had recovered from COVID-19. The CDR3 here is CASSYSLQGSGYGYTF. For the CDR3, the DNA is TGTGCCAGCAGTTACTCGTTACAGGGTAGTGGCTATGGCTACACCTTC.